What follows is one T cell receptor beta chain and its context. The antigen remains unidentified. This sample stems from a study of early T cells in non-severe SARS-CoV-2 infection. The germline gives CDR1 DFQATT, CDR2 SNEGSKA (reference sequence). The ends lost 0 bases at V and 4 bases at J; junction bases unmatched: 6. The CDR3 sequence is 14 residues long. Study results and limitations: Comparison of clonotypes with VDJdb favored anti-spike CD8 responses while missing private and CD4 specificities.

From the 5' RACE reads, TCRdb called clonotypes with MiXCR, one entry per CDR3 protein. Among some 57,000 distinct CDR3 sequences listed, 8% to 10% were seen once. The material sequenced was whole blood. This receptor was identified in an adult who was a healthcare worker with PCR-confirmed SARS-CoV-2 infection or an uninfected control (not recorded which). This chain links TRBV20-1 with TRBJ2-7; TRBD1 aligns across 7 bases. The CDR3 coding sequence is TGCAGTGCTAGAGATGGGGACAGATGGTACGAGCAGTACTTC. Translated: CSARDGDRWYEQYF.